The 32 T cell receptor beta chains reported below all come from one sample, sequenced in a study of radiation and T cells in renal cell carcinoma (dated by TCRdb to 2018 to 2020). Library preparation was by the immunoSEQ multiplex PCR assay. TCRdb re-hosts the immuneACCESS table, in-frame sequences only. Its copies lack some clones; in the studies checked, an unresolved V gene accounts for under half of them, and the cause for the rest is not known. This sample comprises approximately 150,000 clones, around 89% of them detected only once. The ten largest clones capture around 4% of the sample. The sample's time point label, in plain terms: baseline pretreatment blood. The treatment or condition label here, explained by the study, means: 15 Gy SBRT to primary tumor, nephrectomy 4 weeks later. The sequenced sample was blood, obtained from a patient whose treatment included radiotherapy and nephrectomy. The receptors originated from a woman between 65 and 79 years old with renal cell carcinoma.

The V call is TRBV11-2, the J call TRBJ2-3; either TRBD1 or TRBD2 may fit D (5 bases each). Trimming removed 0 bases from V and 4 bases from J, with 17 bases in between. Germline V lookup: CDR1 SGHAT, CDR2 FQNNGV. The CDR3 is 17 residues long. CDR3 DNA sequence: TGTGCCAGCAGCTTAGACTGGGGTGGGGGTGCAGCAGATACGCAGTATTTT. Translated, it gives CASSLDWGGGAADTQYF.

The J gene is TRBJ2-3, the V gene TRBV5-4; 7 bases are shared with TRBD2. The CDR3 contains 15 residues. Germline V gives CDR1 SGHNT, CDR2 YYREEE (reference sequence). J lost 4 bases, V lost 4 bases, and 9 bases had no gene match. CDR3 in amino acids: CASSDPSGGADTQYF. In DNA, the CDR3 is TGTGCCAGCAGCGATCCTAGCGGAGGGGCAGATACGCAGTATTTT.

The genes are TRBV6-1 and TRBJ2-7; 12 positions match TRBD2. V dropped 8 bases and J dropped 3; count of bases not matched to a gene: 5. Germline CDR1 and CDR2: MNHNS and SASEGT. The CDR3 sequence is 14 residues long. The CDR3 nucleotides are TGTGCCAGCTGCCCTAGCGGGGGGGTCTACGAGCAGTACTTC. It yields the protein CASCPSGGVYEQYF.

CDR3 region: CASSLGTALYGYTF. CDR3 nucleotide sequence: TGTGCCAGCAGCTTAGGGACGGCGCTCTATGGCTACACCTTC. The chain recombines TRBV7-2 with TRBJ1-2; no firm D call. The V and J ends lost 1 base and 4 bases respectively, with 10 bases between them. The CDR3 has 14 amino acids. The V gene's germline CDR1 is SGHTA and CDR2 FQGNSA.

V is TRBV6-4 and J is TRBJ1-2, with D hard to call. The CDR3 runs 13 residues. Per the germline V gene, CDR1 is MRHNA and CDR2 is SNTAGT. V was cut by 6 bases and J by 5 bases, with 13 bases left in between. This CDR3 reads CASRPSGAYGYTF. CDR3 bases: TGTGCCAGCAGACCCTCGGGAGCATATGGCTACACCTTC.

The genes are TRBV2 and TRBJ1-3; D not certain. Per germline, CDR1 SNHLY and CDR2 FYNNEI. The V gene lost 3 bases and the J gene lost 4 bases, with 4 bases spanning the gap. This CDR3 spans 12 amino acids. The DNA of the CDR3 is TGTGCCAGCAGTGAGGTGGGAAACACCATATATTTT. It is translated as CASSEVGNTIYF.

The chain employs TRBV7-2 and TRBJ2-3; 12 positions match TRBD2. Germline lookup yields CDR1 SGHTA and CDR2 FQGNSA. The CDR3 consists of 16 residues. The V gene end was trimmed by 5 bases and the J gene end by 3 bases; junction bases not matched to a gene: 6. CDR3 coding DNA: TGTGCCAGCAGCAAACTAGCGGGGGGCGGTACAGATACGCAGTATTTT. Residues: CASSKLAGGGTDTQYF. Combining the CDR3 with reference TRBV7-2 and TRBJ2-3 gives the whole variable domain GAGVSQSPSNKVTEKGKDVELRCDPISGHTALYWYRQSLGQGLEFLIYFQGNSAPDKSGLPSDRFSAERTGGSVSTLTIQRTQQEDSAVYLCASSKLAGGGTDTQYFGPGTRLTVL.

The CDR3 protein is CASSPGPAETIYF. The CDR3 DNA sequence: TGTGCCAGCAGCCCGGGCCCTGCGGAAACCATATATTTT. The rearrangement joins TRBV28 to TRBJ1-3; D is unresolved. Germline CDR1 is MDHEN and CDR2 is SYDVKM. This CDR3 comprises 13 residues. Trimming cost V 6 bases and J 10 bases, with 16 bases left between them. The complete variable domain, with remaining parts taken from reference TRBV28 and TRBJ1-3, reads DVKVTQSSRYLVKRTGEKVFLECVQDMDHENMFWYRQDPGLGLRLIYFSYDVKMKEKGDIPEGYSVSREKKERFSLILESASTNQTSMYLCASSPGPAETIYFGEGSWLTVV.

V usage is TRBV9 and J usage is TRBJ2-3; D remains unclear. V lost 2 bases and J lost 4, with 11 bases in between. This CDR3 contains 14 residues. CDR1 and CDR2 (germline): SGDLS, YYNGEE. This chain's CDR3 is CASSVPTYSDTQYF. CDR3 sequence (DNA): TGTGCCAGCAGCGTCCCTACCTACTCAGATACGCAGTATTTT.

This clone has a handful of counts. Here the CDR3 reads CASSSQGTGASYEQYF. The CDR3 DNA reads TGCGCCAGCAGCTCCCAAGGGACAGGGGCCTCCTACGAGCAGTACTTC. The chain links TRBV5-1 to TRBJ2-7; 10 nucleotides line up with TRBD1. This CDR3 region has 16 residues. Per the germline V gene, CDR1 is SGHRS and CDR2 is YFSETQ. V lost 3 bases, J lost 0 bases, and 6 bases stayed unmatched.

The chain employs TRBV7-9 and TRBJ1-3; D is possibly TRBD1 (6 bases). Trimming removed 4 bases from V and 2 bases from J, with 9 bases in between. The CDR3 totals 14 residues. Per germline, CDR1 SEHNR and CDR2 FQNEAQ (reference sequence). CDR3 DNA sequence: TGTGCCAGCAGCTACGGGGGCACTGGAAACACCATATATTTT. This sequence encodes CASSYGGTGNTIYF. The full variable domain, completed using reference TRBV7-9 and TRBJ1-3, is DTGVSQNPRHKITKRGQNVTFRCDPISEHNRLYWYRQTLGQGPEFLTYFQNEAQLEKSRLLSDRFSAERPKGSFSTLEIQRTEQGDSAMYLCASSYGGTGNTIYFGEGSWLTVV.

The CDR3 DNA sequence: TGTGCCAGCAGCTTACAAATTGGGGGCGCGGGGGGAAAACTGTTTTTT. Residues: CASSLQIGGAGGKLFF. The rearrangement uses TRBV7-8 and TRBJ1-4; tentatively, D is TRBD1 (6 bases). The CDR3 totals 16 residues. V was cut by 2 bases and J by 10 bases, with 20 bases left in between. Germline-derived CDR1 and CDR2 are SGHVS and FQNEAQ. Together with reference TRBV7-8 and TRBJ1-4, the CDR3 gives the full variable domain: GAGVSQSPRYKVAKRGQDVALRCDPISGHVSLFWYQQALGQGPEFLTYFQNEAQLDKSGLPSDRFFAERPEGSVSTLKIQRTQQEDSAVYLCASSLQIGGAGGKLFFGSGTQLSVL.

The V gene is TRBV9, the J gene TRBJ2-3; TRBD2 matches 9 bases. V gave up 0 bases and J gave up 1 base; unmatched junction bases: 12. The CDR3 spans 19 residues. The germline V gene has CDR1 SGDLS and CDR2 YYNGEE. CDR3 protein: CASSVGQRGVIFGTDTQYF. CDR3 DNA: TGTGCCAGCAGCGTAGGGCAGCGGGGGGTTATATTCGGCACAGATACGCAGTATTTT.

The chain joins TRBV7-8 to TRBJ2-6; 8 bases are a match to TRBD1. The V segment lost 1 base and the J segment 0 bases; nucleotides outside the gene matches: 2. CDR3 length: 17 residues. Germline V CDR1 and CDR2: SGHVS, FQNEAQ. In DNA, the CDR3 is TGTGCCAGCAGCTTAGGCGACAGGGGCTCTGGGGCCAACGTCCTGACTTTC. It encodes CASSLGDRGSGANVLTF.

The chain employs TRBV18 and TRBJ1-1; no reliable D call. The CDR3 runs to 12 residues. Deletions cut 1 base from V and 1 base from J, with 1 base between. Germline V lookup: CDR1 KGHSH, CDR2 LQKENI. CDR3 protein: CASSPQNTEAFF. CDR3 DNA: TGTGCCAGCTCACCACAGAACACTGAAGCTTTCTTT.

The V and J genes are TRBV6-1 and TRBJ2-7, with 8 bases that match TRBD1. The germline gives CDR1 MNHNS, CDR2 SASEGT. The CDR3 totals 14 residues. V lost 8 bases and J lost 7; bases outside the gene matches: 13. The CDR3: CASHDRGSMREQYF. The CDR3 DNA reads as TGTGCCAGCCATGACAGGGGCTCAATGAGGGAGCAGTACTTC.

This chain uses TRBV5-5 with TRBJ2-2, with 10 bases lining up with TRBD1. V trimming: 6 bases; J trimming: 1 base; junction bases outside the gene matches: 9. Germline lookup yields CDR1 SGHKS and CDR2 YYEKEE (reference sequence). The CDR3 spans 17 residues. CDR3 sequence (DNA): TGTGCCAGCACCCGGACAGGGGGTTACAGGAACACCGGGGAGCTGTTTTTT. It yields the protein CASTRTGGYRNTGELFF.

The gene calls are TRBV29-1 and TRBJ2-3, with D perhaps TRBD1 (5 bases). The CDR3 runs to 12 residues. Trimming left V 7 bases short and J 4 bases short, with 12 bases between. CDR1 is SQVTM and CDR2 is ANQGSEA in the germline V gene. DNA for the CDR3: TGCAGCGCCGGTAGGGGCCCAGATACGCAGTATTTT. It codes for CSAGRGPDTQYF.

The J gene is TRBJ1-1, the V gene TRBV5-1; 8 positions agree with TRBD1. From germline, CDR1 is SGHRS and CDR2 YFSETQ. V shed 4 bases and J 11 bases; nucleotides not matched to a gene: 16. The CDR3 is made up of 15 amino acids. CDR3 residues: CASSTEVRGRLYAFF. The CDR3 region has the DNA TGCGCCAGCAGCACGGAAGTCAGGGGGCGCTTGTACGCTTTCTTT.

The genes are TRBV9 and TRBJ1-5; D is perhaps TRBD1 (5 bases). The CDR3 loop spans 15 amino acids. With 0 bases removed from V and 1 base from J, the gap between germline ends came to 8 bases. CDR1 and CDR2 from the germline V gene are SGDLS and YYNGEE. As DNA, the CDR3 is TGTGCCAGCAGCGTAGACGGGGGAAGCAATCAGCCCCAGCATTTT. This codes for CASSVDGGSNQPQHF.

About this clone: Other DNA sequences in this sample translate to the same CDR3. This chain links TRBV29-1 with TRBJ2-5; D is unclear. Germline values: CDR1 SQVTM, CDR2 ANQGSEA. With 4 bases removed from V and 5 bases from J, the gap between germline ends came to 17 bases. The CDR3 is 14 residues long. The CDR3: CSVGGYPPEETQYF. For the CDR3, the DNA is TGCAGCGTTGGGGGATACCCCCCAGAGGAGACCCAGTACTTC.

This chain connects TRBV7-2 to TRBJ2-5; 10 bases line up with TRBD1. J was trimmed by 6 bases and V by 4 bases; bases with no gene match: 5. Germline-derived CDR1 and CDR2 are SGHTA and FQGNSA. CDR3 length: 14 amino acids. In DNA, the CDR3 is TGTGCCAGCAGCTGGGACAGGGGCGTGAAGACCCAGTACTTC. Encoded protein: CASSWDRGVKTQYF. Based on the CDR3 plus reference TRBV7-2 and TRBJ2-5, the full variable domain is GAGVSQSPSNKVTEKGKDVELRCDPISGHTALYWYRQSLGQGLEFLIYFQGNSAPDKSGLPSDRFSAERTGGSVSTLTIQRTQQEDSAVYLCASSWDRGVKTQYFGPGTRLLVL.

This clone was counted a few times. The DNA of the CDR3 is TGTGCCAGCAGCTTAGGACCAGCGAACACTGAAGCTTTCTTT. Translation: CASSLGPANTEAFF. The J gene is TRBJ1-1, the V gene TRBV11-2; D is ambiguous. Germline CDR1 SGHAT, CDR2 FQNNGV. The CDR3 is 14 amino acids. V gave up 1 base and J gave up 1 base, with 7 bases separating them.

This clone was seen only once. CDR3 coding DNA: TGTGCCAGCAGCCGGACTAGCGGGGGAGGATACAATGAGCAGTTCTTC. This gives the protein CASSRTSGGGYNEQFF. The rearrangement links TRBV5-4 to TRBJ2-1; 13 bases line up with TRBD2. The CDR3 is made up of 16 amino acids. V dropped 4 bases and J dropped 4; count of bases not matched to a gene: 5. Per the germline V gene, CDR1 is SGHNT and CDR2 is YYREEE (reference sequence).

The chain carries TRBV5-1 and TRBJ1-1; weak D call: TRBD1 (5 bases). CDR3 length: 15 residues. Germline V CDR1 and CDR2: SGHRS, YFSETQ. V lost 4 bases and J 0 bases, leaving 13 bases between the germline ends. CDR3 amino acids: CASSRGQIMNTEAFF. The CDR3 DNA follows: TGCGCCAGCAGCAGAGGACAAATCATGAACACTGAAGCTTTCTTT.

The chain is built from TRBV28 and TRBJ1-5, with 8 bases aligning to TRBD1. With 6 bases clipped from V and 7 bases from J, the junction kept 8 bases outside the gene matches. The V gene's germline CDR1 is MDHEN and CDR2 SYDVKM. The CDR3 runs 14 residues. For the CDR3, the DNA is TGTGCCAGCAGACCGCAGGGGGCAGGCCAGCCCCAGCATTTT. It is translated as CASRPQGAGQPQHF.

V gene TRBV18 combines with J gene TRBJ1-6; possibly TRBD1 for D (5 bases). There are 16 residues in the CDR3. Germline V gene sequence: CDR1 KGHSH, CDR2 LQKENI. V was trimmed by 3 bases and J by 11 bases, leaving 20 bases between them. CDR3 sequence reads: CASSPNTRTPITPLHF. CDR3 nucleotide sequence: TGTGCCAGCTCACCGAATACGAGGACACCGATAACACCCCTCCACTTT.

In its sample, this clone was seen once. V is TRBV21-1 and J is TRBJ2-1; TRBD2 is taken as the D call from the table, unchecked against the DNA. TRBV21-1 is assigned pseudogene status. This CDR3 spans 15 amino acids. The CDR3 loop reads CASSRGGPHYNEQFF. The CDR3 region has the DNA TGTGCCAGCAGCCGGGGGGGACCCCACTACAATGAGCAGTTCTTC.

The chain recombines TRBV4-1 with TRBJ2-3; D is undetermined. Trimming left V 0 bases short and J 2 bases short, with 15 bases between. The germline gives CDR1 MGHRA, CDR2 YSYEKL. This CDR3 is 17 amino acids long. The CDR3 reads CASSQEIGTDATDTQYF. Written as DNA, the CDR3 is TGCGCCAGCAGCCAAGAGATTGGAACCGACGCCACAGATACGCAGTATTTT.

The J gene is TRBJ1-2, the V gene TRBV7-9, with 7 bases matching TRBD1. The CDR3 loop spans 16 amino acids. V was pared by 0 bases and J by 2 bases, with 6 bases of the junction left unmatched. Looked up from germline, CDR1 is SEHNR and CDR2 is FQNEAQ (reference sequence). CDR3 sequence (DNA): TGTGCCAGCAGCTTAGCGCTAGGGGGCGCGAACTATGGCTACACCTTC. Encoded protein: CASSLALGGANYGYTF.

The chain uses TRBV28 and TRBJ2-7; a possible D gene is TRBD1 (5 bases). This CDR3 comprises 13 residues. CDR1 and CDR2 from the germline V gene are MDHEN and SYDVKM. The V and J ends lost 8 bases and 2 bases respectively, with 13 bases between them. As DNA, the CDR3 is TGTGCCAGCTGCAGGGTTTTCCCCTACGAGCAGTACTTC. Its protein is CASCRVFPYEQYF.

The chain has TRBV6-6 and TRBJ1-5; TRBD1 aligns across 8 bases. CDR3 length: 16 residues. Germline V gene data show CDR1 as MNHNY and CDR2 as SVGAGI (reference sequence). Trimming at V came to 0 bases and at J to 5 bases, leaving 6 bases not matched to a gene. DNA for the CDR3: TGTGCCAGCAGTTACTCCCTGGACAGGGTGGATCAGCCCCAGCATTTT. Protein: CASSYSLDRVDQPQHF.